This is a list of T cell receptor beta chains from one sample in a study of Ad26.COV2.S vaccination and SARS-CoV-2 variants. TCRdb's copy holds only in-frame clones and misses some; the assay was immunoSEQ multiplex PCR. Among a few hundred thousand clones listed, about 80% were seen once. Source: peripheral blood, taken in a trial of Ad26.COV2.S vaccine versus placebo. These receptors were collected from a person between 18 and 60 years old who received the Ad26.COV2.S COVID-19 vaccine or a placebo. CDR3s include the opening cysteine and the closing phenylalanine or tryptophan. Size tells how often a clone was seen (once, few, many) or the class of an expanded clone, and some rows leave it out.

TRBV13	.	TRBJ1-4	CASSVGPALNEKLFF
TRBV24-1	many	TRBJ1-5	CATSAGWGSSQPQHF
TRBV30	.	TRBJ1-1	CAWSTGVGYTEAFF
TRBV7-2	.	TRBJ2-7	CASSLEGYSYEQYF
TRBV18	.	TRBJ2-5	CASSPQAGGQETQYF
TRBV7-2	once	TRBJ2-3	CASTGTPTSTDTQYF
TRBV7-6	.	TRBJ2-2	CASSSTTGGTGELFF
TRBV12-3/TRBV12-4	.	TRBJ2-5	CASSSGVAQYF
TRBV20-1	.	TRBJ1-1	CSPGTEAFF
TRBV30	.	TRBJ2-1	CAWSAYNEQFF
TRBV6-5	medium-sized	TRBJ2-3	CASSYSTGSPDTQYF
TRBV27	few	TRBJ1-5	CASRGQGALKQPQHF
TRBV18	.	TRBJ2-7	CASSPRKGRPLSNEQYF
TRBV2	once	TRBJ2-3	CASSARAGVTDTQYF
TRBV5-5	.	TRBJ2-7	CASSQITGNYEQYF
TRBV9	.	TRBJ2-3	CASSMRTSTDTQYF
TRBV3-1/TRBV3-2	.	TRBJ1-2	CASSQDGPEYGYTF
TRBV18	.	TRBJ1-1	CASSPLGEGAKAFF
TRBV5-1	many	TRBJ2-2	CASSLDGPATGELFF
TRBV9	.	TRBJ2-3	CASSQLADTQYF
TRBV29-1	.	TRBJ2-7	CSGVQGTEQYF
TRBV7-9	.	TRBJ2-7	CASSLDGGEQYF
TRBV7-2	.	TRBJ2-1	CASSFASGGAKEQFF
TRBV27	.	TRBJ2-7	CASSLSGGLGEQYF
TRBV2	.	TRBJ1-5	CAGTEGLGSNQPQHF
TRBV29-1	.	TRBJ2-3	CSADGGPDTQYF
TRBV5-1	.	TRBJ2-2	CASSLSPGTGELFF
TRBV5-1	.	TRBJ1-1	CASSLQGSNTEAFF
TRBV5-5	.	TRBJ2-3	CASSFGLAEDTQYF
TRBV12-3/TRBV12-4	once	TRBJ2-2	CASTTSATGELFF
TRBV15	.	TRBJ1-2	CATSIGGEVYGYTF
TRBV27	.	TRBJ1-5	CASSFSGGAGQPQHF
TRBV20-1	.	TRBJ2-1	CSAGYNNEQFF
TRBV7-2	.	TRBJ1-6	CASSFRGSPLHF
TRBV11-2	.	TRBJ2-7	CASSGTGTGYPEQYF
TRBV5-1	.	TRBJ1-4	CASSPASTNEKLFF
TRBV19	.	TRBJ1-2	CASSGWANYGYTF
TRBV6-2/TRBV6-3	.	TRBJ2-2	CASSQMTGELFF
TRBV3-1/TRBV3-2	.	TRBJ1-4	CASSQVTGPEKLFF
TRBV19	.	TRBJ2-1	CASSPGTSGANEQFF
TRBV5-1	once	TRBJ2-1	CASSLGLQGVWVNEQFF
TRBV4-3	few	TRBJ1-5	CASSQVVTNQPQHF
TRBV7-8	.	TRBJ2-3	CASSVGLAGGPTDTQYF
TRBV11-3	.	TRBJ2-2	CASSPLAGAVGELFF
TRBV30	.	TRBJ2-1	CAWSVLRDEQFF
TRBV4-2	.	TRBJ2-5	CASSQDWVPSGETQYF
TRBV5-8	.	TRBJ1-4	CASSWGGGRREKLFF
TRBV23-1	.	TRBJ1-3	CASSQGQWSDTIYF